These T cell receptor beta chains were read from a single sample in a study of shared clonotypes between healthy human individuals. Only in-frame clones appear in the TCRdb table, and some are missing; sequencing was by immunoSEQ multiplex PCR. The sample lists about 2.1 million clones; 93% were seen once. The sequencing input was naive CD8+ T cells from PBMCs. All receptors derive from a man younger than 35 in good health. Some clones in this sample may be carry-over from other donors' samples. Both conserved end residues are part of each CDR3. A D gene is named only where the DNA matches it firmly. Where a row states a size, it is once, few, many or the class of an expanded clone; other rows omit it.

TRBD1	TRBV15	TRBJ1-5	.	CATSRAGTGFQPQHF	TGTGCCACCAGCAGAGCCGGGACAGGGTTCCAGCCCCAGCATTTT
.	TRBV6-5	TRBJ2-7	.	CASSGLFYEQYF	TGTGCCAGCAGTGGGCTCTTCTACGAGCAGTACTTC
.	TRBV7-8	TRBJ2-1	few	CASTPSVEQFF	TGTGCCAGCACCCCTAGCGTGGAGCAGTTCTTC
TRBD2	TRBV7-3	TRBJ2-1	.	CASSLPGGSNEQFF	TGTGCCAGCAGCTTACCGGGAGGAAGTAATGAGCAGTTCTTC
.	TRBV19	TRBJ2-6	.	CASSIEASGANVLTF	TGTGCCAGTAGTATAGAGGCAAGTGGGGCCAACGTCCTGACTTTC
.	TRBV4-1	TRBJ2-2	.	CASSQDRMVSGELFF	TGCGCCAGCAGCCAAGATCGAATGGTTTCCGGGGAGCTGTTTTTT
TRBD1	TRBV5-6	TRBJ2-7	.	CASSFGTGGVEQYF	TGTGCCAGCAGCTTCGGGACAGGGGGCGTCGAGCAGTACTTC
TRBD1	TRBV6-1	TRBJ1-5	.	CASSANRGGGNQPQHF	TGTGCCAGCAGTGCCAACAGGGGGGGAGGCAATCAGCCCCAGCATTTT
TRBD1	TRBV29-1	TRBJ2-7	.	CSARTGAAYEQYF	TGCAGCGCTAGGACAGGGGCGGCCTACGAGCAGTACTTC
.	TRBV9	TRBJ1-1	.	CASSANSGTYEAFF	TGTGCCAGCAGCGCCAACTCCGGGACATATGAAGCTTTCTTT
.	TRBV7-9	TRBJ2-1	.	CASSFDHKQFF	TGTGCCAGCAGCTTCGATCATAAGCAGTTCTTC
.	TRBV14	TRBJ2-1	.	CASSQVVIRGAKNEQFF	TGTGCCAGCAGCCAAGTCGTTATCCGGGGAGCCAAAAATGAGCAGTTCTTC
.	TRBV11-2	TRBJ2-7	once	CASSLGWVTSYEQYF	TGTGCCAGCAGCTTAGGGTGGGTGACCTCCTACGAGCAGTACTTC
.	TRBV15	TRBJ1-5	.	CATSRGVQGNQPQHF	TGTGCCACCAGCCGAGGGGTCCAGGGGAATCAGCCCCAGCATTTT
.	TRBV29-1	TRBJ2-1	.	CSVPPRDNPRNEQFF	TGCAGCGTTCCACCCCGGGACAATCCGCGCAATGAGCAGTTCTTC
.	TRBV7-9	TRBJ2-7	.	CASSPPWTHEQYF	TGTGCCAGCAGCCCGCCTTGGACTCACGAGCAGTACTTC
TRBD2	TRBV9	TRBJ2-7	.	CASSVAGGTSYEQYF	TGTGCCAGCAGCGTAGCGGGAGGAACCTCCTACGAGCAGTACTTC
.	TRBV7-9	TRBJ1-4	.	CASRDREDRREKLFF	TGTGCCAGCAGGGATCGGGAAGATCGAAGGGAAAAACTGTTTTTT
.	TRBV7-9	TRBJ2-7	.	CASSSYWTRNNEQYF	TGTGCCAGCAGCTCCTATTGGACACGGAACAACGAGCAGTACTTC
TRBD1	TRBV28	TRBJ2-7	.	CASSLEMVLDRGPSYEQYF	TGTGCCAGCAGTTTAGAGATGGTCCTAGACAGGGGCCCCTCCTACGAGCAGTACTTC
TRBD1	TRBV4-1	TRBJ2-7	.	CASSLRTGDWEQYF	TGCGCCAGCAGCCTAAGGACAGGTGACTGGGAGCAGTACTTC
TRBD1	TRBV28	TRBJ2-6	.	CASSSVFSGTGGPSGANVLTF	TGTGCCAGCAGTTCAGTATTTTCCGGGACAGGGGGCCCGTCTGGGGCCAACGTCCTGACTTTC
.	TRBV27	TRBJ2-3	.	CASSFSSHTDTQYF	TGTGCCAGCAGTTTCTCTAGTCACACAGATACGCAGTATTTT
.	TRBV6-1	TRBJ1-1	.	CASSEARTVNTEAFF	TGTGCCAGCAGTGAAGCGAGGACAGTAAACACTGAAGCTTTCTTT
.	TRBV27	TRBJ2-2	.	CASSFSITGELFF	TGTGCCAGCAGTTTTTCAATAACCGGGGAGCTGTTTTTT
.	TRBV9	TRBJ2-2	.	CASSFRSGDDTGELFF	TGTGCCAGCAGTTTTAGGTCGGGGGATGACACCGGGGAGCTGTTTTTT